Listed here are 25 T cell receptor beta chains from one sample, sequenced in a study of early T cells in non-severe SARS-CoV-2 infection. A single record per CDR3 protein comes from TCRdb applying MiXCR to the 5' RACE reads. The sample includes tens of thousands of distinct CDR3 sequences, more than 13% of them seen just once. This sample comprised whole blood, obtained at baseline. These TCRs come from an adult who was a healthcare worker with PCR-confirmed SARS-CoV-2 infection or an uninfected control (not recorded which).

The V gene is TRBV6-1, the J gene TRBJ2-1; 8 bases are a match to TRBD1. This CDR3 spans 15 amino acids. J gave up 5 bases and V 6 bases, and 9 bases lay outside the gene matches. From germline, CDR1 is MNHNS and CDR2 SASEGT. The CDR3 region has the DNA TGTGCCAGCAGCTTTGACAGGGGAGTACACAATGAGCAGTTCTTC. As protein: CASSFDRGVHNEQFF.

The chain has TRBV5-1 and TRBJ1-6; the match to TRBD1 covers 7 bases. V was clipped by 3 bases and J by 8 bases; unmatched bases: 8. CDR1 SGHRS and CDR2 YFSETQ come from the germline V gene. The CDR3 is 15 amino acids. The CDR3 region is CASSSRQGLDSPLHF. CDR3 coding DNA: TGCGCCAGCAGCTCCCGACAGGGTCTTGATTCACCCCTCCACTTT.

This clonotype was detected a few times. The chain joins TRBV5-1 to TRBJ2-2; D remains unclear. The CDR3 contains 16 residues. Per the germline V gene, CDR1 is SGHRS and CDR2 is YFSETQ. V was cut by 6 bases and J by 2 bases, with 17 bases left in between. CDR3 sequence: CASTSNSNLNTGELFF. The DNA for the CDR3 is TGCGCCAGCACGTCTAACAGTAACTTAAACACCGGGGAGCTGTTTTTT. Looking up the rest from reference TRBV5-1 and TRBJ2-2 gives the full variable domain: KAGVTQTPRYLIKTRGQQVTLSCSPISGHRSVSWYQQTPGQGLQFLFEYFSETQRNKGNFPGRFSGRQFSNSRSEMNVSTLELGDSALYLCASTSNSNLNTGELFFGEGSRLTVL.

The sample holds many counts of this clonotype. J is TRBJ2-1 and V is TRBV5-1; 7 nucleotides agree with TRBD2. The CDR3 is made up of 14 amino acids. Germline assignment: CDR1 SGHRS and CDR2 YFSETQ. Trimming at V came to 1 base and at J to 9 bases, leaving 7 bases not matched to a gene. CDR3 amino acids: CASSLRGSIGEQFF. The CDR3 nucleotides are TGCGCCAGCAGCTTGCGCGGGAGTATCGGTGAGCAGTTCTTC.

This clonotype was counted many times. V is TRBV4-1 and J is TRBJ2-2; D not certain. Germline V gene lookup returns CDR1 MGHRA and CDR2 YSYEKL. The length of the CDR3 is 13 residues. The V end lost 0 bases, the J end lost 7 bases, and 6 bases lay between the germline ends. The CDR3 region is CASSQEGFGELFF. The CDR3 DNA follows: TGCGCCAGCAGCCAAGAGGGCTTCGGGGAGCTGTTTTTT.

V usage is TRBV3-1 and J usage is TRBJ2-2; D gene uncertain. The V end lost 6 bases, the J end lost 5 bases, and 10 bases lay between the germline ends. The germline CDR1 and CDR2 sequences are LGHDT and YNNKEL (reference sequence). This CDR3 has 13 residues. The CDR3 nucleotides are TGTGCCAGCAGGCTATTAGGGACCGGGGAGCTGTTTTTT. Amino acid sequence: CASRLLGTGELFF.

This clonotype was seen only a few times. The chain combines TRBV6-1 with TRBJ2-1; the D gene is possibly TRBD2 (6 bases). CDR3 size: 14 residues. Trimming took off 7 bases at V and 6 bases at J, with 16 bases between the two ends. The germline V gene encodes CDR1 MNHNS and CDR2 SASEGT. The CDR3 region is CASIREQRVNEQFF. The DNA of the CDR3 is TGTGCCAGCATCCGGGAGCAGCGAGTCAATGAGCAGTTCTTC.

This clonotype has at least ten counts. The chain employs TRBV4-1 and TRBJ2-3, with D perhaps being TRBD1 or TRBD2 (5 bases each). This CDR3 region has 14 residues. The germline V gene has CDR1 MGHRA and CDR2 YSYEKL. Trimming left V 6 bases short and J 2 bases short, with 12 bases between. The CDR3, as DNA: TGCGCCAGCAGACTCAGAGGGGCCACAGATACGCAGTATTTT. Translated: CASRLRGATDTQYF.

The chain recombines TRBV20-1 with TRBJ2-7; TRBD2 is a possible D gene (7 bases). This CDR3 is built from 13 residues. Germline CDR1 DFQATT, CDR2 SNEGSKA (reference sequence). V lost 3 bases and J 3 bases, leaving 12 bases between the germline ends. CDR3 in DNA: TGCAGTGCTAGTTCGGGGGGCAACTACGAGCAGTACTTC. Translation: CSASSGGNYEQYF.

This chain links TRBV27 with TRBJ2-7; no clear D gene. CDR3 length: 13 amino acids. The V gene's germline CDR1 is MNHEY and CDR2 SMNVEV (reference sequence). Trimming removed 8 bases at V and 2 bases at J, with 13 bases between. CDR3 coding DNA: TGTGCCAGCCGCCCGACCGGCGCCTACGAGCAGTACTTC. Protein product: CASRPTGAYEQYF.

This CDR3 is CASSTYRGPPDTQYF. DNA for the CDR3: TGTGCCAGCAGCACCTACAGGGGGCCCCCAGATACGCAGTATTTT. The V gene is TRBV11-2, the J gene TRBJ2-3, with 9 bases aligning to TRBD1. The germline V gene has CDR1 SGHAT and CDR2 FQNNGV. This CDR3 is 15 amino acids long. The V segment lost 5 bases and the J segment 4 bases; nucleotides outside the gene matches: 7.

This clonotype qualifies as medium-sized. The CDR3 sequence is CASSLDPEQPQHF. CDR3 bases: TGTGCCAGCAGCCTAGATCCTGAGCAGCCCCAGCATTTT. The chain joins TRBV3-1 to TRBJ1-5; D gene ambiguous. The ends were cut back, 4 bases at V and 7 bases at J, with 11 bases in the middle. CDR1 is LGHDT, CDR2 YNNKEL, per germline (reference sequence). CDR3 size: 13 residues.

The chain carries TRBV20-1 and TRBJ2-4; TRBD1 is a possible D gene (6 bases). The CDR3 totals 13 residues. The V end lost 3 bases, the J end lost 4 bases, and 10 bases lay between the germline ends. In germline, CDR1 is DFQATT, CDR2 SNEGSKA (reference sequence). The CDR3 nucleotides are TGCAGTGCTAGGGGGACAATAAAAAACATTCAGTACTTC. Translated: CSARGTIKNIQYF.

This clonotype was found a few times. The V gene is TRBV11-2, the J gene TRBJ1-1, with 7 nucleotides matching TRBD1. Germline V CDR1 and CDR2: SGHAT, FQNNGV. The CDR3 length is 13 residues. J lost 5 bases, V lost 7 bases, and 7 bases had no gene match. As DNA, the CDR3 is TGTGCCAGCACCCCGACAGGGCGAACTGAAGCTTTCTTT. This sequence encodes CASTPTGRTEAFF.

The chain carries TRBV19 and TRBJ2-2, with 7 bases aligning to TRBD1. The trim removed 6 bases at V and 0 bases at J, leaving 4 bases unmatched. Germline loops: CDR1 LNHDA, CDR2 SQIVND (reference sequence). The CDR3 covers 15 residues. CDR3 coding DNA: TGTGCCAGTAGGACGGGACAGTCGAACACCGGGGAGCTGTTTTTT. This translates into CASRTGQSNTGELFF.

This chain connects TRBV5-1 to TRBJ2-3, with D hard to call. This CDR3 region has 15 residues. From germline, CDR1 is SGHRS and CDR2 YFSETQ. The V end lost 4 bases, the J end lost 0 bases, and 12 bases lay between the germline ends. CDR3 residues: CASSPRSSSTDTQYF. CDR3 DNA sequence: TGCGCCAGCAGCCCCCGGAGCTCTAGCACAGATACGCAGTATTTT. Drawing the rest from reference TRBV5-1 and TRBJ2-3, the complete variable domain is KAGVTQTPRYLIKTRGQQVTLSCSPISGHRSVSWYQQTPGQGLQFLFEYFSETQRNKGNFPGRFSGRQFSNSRSEMNVSTLELGDSALYLCASSPRSSSTDTQYFGPGTRLTVL.

The chain carries TRBV5-1 and TRBJ2-3; D ambiguous. The V gene's germline CDR1 is SGHRS and CDR2 YFSETQ. The CDR3 loop spans 14 amino acids. V lost 0 bases and J 2 bases, leaving 7 bases between the germline ends. The CDR3 sequence: CASSLDGLTDTQYF. The CDR3 coding sequence is TGCGCCAGCAGCTTGGACGGCCTCACAGATACGCAGTATTTT. The entire variable domain, with the rest obtained from reference TRBV5-1 and TRBJ2-3, is as follows: KAGVTQTPRYLIKTRGQQVTLSCSPISGHRSVSWYQQTPGQGLQFLFEYFSETQRNKGNFPGRFSGRQFSNSRSEMNVSTLELGDSALYLCASSLDGLTDTQYFGPGTRLTVL.

The rearrangement links TRBV9 to TRBJ2-5; 9 positions match TRBD2. The junction had 5 bases not matched to a gene; V was cut back by 4 bases and J by 1 base. The germline CDR1 and CDR2 sequences are SGDLS and YYNGEE. The CDR3 is made up of 15 amino acids. The CDR3 DNA reads TGTGCCAGCAGCAAACTAGCGGGTCTCCAAGAGACCCAGTACTTC. Its translation is CASSKLAGLQETQYF.

Only one count was recorded for this clonotype. Germline is not matched at one junction end, which may reflect a read error. J is TRBJ2-5 and V is TRBV27; D unresolved. CDR3 length: 14 residues. Germline V gene sequence: CDR1 MNHEY, CDR2 SMNVEV (reference sequence). The CDR3 loop reads CASSLRPQQETQYF. CDR3 in DNA: TGTGCCAGCAGTCTCAGGCCCCAACAAGAGACTCAGTACTTC.

The rearrangement uses TRBV12-3 or TRBV12-4 and TRBJ2-1; the D is unclear. The V gene lost 3 bases and the J gene lost 0 bases, with 9 bases spanning the gap. The CDR3 has 15 residues. The CDR3 reads CASSLSLSSYNEQFF. CDR3 sequence (DNA): TGTGCCAGCAGTTTGAGCCTAAGCTCCTACAATGAGCAGTTCTTC.

This clonotype was detected a few times. The CDR3 nucleotides are TGTGCCAGCAGTTTTTCACAGGGGGCCTCCTACGAGCAGTACTTC. It translates to CASSFSQGASYEQYF. This chain connects TRBV12-3 or TRBV12-4 to TRBJ2-7, with 9 bases aligning to TRBD1. The CDR3 spans 15 residues. V gave up 3 bases and J gave up 0 bases; unmatched junction bases: 3.

This clonotype was seen ten or more times. The V call is TRBV7-9, the J call TRBJ1-5; tentatively, D is TRBD1 (5 bases). The CDR3 is 11 amino acids. V dropped 8 bases and J dropped 6 bases, with 8 bases sitting between them. Germline V gene sequence: CDR1 SEHNR, CDR2 FQNEAQ (reference sequence). Here the CDR3 reads CASVRAQPQHF. CDR3 bases: TGTGCCAGCGTCAGGGCTCAGCCCCAGCATTTT.

In its sample, this clonotype was seen many times. This sequence joins TRBV5-1 and TRBJ1-5, with a weak D call TRBD1 (5 bases). The CDR3 has 15 amino acids. Germline-derived CDR1 and CDR2 are SGHRS and YFSETQ. V was pared by 0 bases and J by 6 bases, with 13 bases between. CDR3 sequence (DNA): TGCGCCAGCAGCTTGGCCGGAGGGGTTCTTCAGCCCCAGCATTTT. Protein sequence: CASSLAGGVLQPQHF.

The chain employs TRBV20-1 and TRBJ2-3; no firm D call. Looked up from germline, CDR1 is DFQATT and CDR2 is SNEGSKA (reference sequence). The length of the CDR3 is 11 residues. The V and J ends lost 3 bases and 2 bases respectively, with 3 bases between them. The CDR3 loop reads CSARPTDTQYF. Here the CDR3 DNA reads TGCAGTGCTAGGCCCACAGATACGCAGTATTTT.

This clonotype has just a few counts. J is TRBJ2-5 and V is TRBV5-5; perhaps TRBD1 as D (5 bases). From germline, CDR1 is SGHKS and CDR2 YYEKEE (reference sequence). This CDR3 has 15 residues. V was cut by 3 bases and J by 2 bases, with 14 bases left in between. CDR3 residues: CASSSPGHQQETQYF. CDR3 bases: TGTGCCAGCAGCTCCCCCGGACACCAGCAAGAGACCCAGTACTTC.